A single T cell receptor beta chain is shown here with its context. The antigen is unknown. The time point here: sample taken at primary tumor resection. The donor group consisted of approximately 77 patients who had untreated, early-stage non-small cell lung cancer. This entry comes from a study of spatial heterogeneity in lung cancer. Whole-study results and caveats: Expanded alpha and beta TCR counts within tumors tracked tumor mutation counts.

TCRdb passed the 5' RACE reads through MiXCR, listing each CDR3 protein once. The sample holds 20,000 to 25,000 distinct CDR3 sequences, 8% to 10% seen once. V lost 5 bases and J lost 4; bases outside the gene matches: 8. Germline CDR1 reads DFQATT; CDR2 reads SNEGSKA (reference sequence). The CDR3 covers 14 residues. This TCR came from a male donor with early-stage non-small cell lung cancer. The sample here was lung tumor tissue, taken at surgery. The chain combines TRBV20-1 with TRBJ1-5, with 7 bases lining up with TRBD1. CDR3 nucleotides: TGCAGTGCTCTCGACAGGGCACGGAATCAGCCCCAGCATTTT. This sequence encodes CSALDRARNQPQHF.